The 18 T cell receptor beta chains reported below all come from one sample, sequenced in a study of cytomegalovirus exposure and HLA in healthy donors. The primer mix had 60 Vbeta and 13 Jbeta primers. Clones were sequenced by immunoSEQ multiplex PCR, and TCRdb holds only the in-frame ones, with some missing. This sample has some 90,000 clones; 65% to 75% occur once, and the top ten carry around 3%. The sample taken for sequencing was PBMCs. The receptors originated from a female donor in good health and CMV-seropositive.

V is TRBV5-6 and J is TRBJ1-2; 7 nucleotides agree with TRBD1. There are 14 residues in the CDR3. Trimming removed 4 bases from V and 4 bases from J; junction bases left unmatched: 7. Germline values: CDR1 SGHDT, CDR2 YYEEEE. CDR3 coding DNA: TGTGCCAGCAGCCCCGACAGGGACACCTATGGCTACACCTTC. Its translation is CASSPDRDTYGYTF.

The genes are TRBV7-3 and TRBJ2-3; D possibly corresponds to TRBD1 (6 bases). Trimming left V 1 base short and J 2 bases short, with 7 bases between. CDR1 is SGHTA and CDR2 is FQGTGA in the germline V gene. This CDR3 has 14 residues. In DNA, the CDR3 is TGTGCCAGCAGCTTAAACAGGGCCACAGATACGCAGTATTTT. Amino acid sequence: CASSLNRATDTQYF. Using reference TRBV7-3 and TRBJ2-3 for the parts outside the CDR3, the full variable domain is GAGVSQTPSNKVTEKGKYVELRCDPISGHTALYWYRQSLGQGPEFLIYFQGTGAADDSGLPNDRFFAVRPEGSVSTLKIQRTERGDSAVYLCASSLNRATDTQYFGPGTRLTVL.

The gene calls are TRBV11-1 and TRBJ2-6; 7 positions match TRBD1. J gave up 1 base and V 5 bases, and 11 bases lay outside the gene matches. The germline gives CDR1 SGHAT, CDR2 FQDESV (reference sequence). This CDR3 has 18 residues. As DNA, the CDR3 is TGTGCCAGCAGCCCACGGACAGGTGAAGGGTCTGGGGCCAACGTCCTGACTTTC. Its protein product is CASSPRTGEGSGANVLTF.

V usage is TRBV4-1 and J usage is TRBJ1-5; a possible D gene is TRBD1 (5 bases). With 8 bases removed from V and 4 bases from J, the gap between germline ends came to 15 bases. Looked up from germline, CDR1 is MGHRA and CDR2 is YSYEKL. The CDR3 spans 14 residues. The CDR3 nucleotides read TGCGCCAGCGGGGCCCCAGGGCGGAATCAGCCCCAGCATTTT. It specifies CASGAPGRNQPQHF.

The chain employs TRBV5-8 and TRBJ1-6; D remains ambiguous. The CDR3 is made up of 14 amino acids. The germline V gene has CDR1 SGHTS and CDR2 YDEGEE. V lost 6 bases, J lost 10 bases, and 17 bases lay in between. CDR3 loop: CASTRGGSKSPLHF. The CDR3, as DNA: TGTGCCAGCACCCGAGGTGGTTCGAAGTCACCCCTCCACTTT.

V is TRBV10-1 and J is TRBJ2-1; unclear D gene. Looked up from germline, CDR1 is WNHNN and CDR2 is SYGVQD (reference sequence). CDR3 size: 16 residues. Trimming removed 1 base from V and 0 bases from J, with 10 bases in between. This chain's CDR3 is CASSEFPKSSYNEQFF. DNA for the CDR3: TGCGCCAGCAGTGAGTTTCCCAAGAGCTCCTACAATGAGCAGTTCTTC.

The chain has TRBV7-2 and TRBJ2-7; TRBD1 matches at 7 bases. Losses at the gene ends were 5 bases for V and 2 bases for J; bases not matched to a gene: 6. This CDR3 comprises 14 residues. Germline V CDR1 and CDR2: SGHTA, FQGNSA. CDR3 coding DNA: TGTGCCAGCAGCGGCCGGGACAGCACCTACGAGCAGTACTTC. Translation gives CASSGRDSTYEQYF.

The CDR3 sequence is CASSSAGRSGYEQFF. The CDR3 bases are TGTGCCAGCTCATCCGCCGGGCGGAGCGGGTATGAGCAGTTCTTC. The chain links TRBV18 to TRBJ2-1; D may be TRBD2 (6 bases). Germline CDR1 is KGHSH and CDR2 is LQKENI. V lost 5 bases and J lost 8, with 19 bases in between. CDR3 length: 15 residues.

This clone appeared a few times. The chain combines TRBV18 with TRBJ1-1; 11 positions agree with TRBD1. Germline CDR1 KGHSH, CDR2 LQKENI. This CDR3 region has 14 residues. After removal of 9 bases from V and 4 bases from J, the junction contained 7 bases not matched to a gene. CDR3 protein: CASWTGGDGTEAFF. CDR3 in DNA: TGTGCCAGTTGGACAGGGGGCGATGGCACTGAAGCTTTCTTT.

This clone was found a few times. The chain recombines TRBV7-9 with TRBJ1-2; TRBD1 aligns across 12 bases. The junction had 8 bases not matched to a gene; V was cut back by 4 bases and J by 8 bases. The CDR3 consists of 15 residues. The germline gives CDR1 SEHNR, CDR2 FQNEAQ (reference sequence). In DNA form, the CDR3 reads TGTGCCAGCAGCTCGACCGGGACAGGGGGCGTAGGCTACACCTTC. Translating it yields CASSSTGTGGVGYTF.

This clone was counted once. The chain joins TRBV25-1 to TRBJ2-6; D unresolved. The CDR3 covers 14 residues. Trimming removed 6 bases at V and 0 bases at J, with 6 bases between. Germline V gene sequence: CDR1 MGHDK, CDR2 SYGVNS. CDR3 DNA sequence: TGTGCCAGCAGAGCCACCTCTGGGGCCAACGTCCTGACTTTC. It specifies CASRATSGANVLTF.

This chain uses TRBV15 with TRBJ1-1; unclear D gene. The CDR3 spans 13 residues. Germline values: CDR1 LNHNV, CDR2 YYDKDF (reference sequence). Trimming shortened V by 7 bases and J by 2 bases, and 11 bases separated the two germline ends. The CDR3 region is CATTRSDNTEAFF. The CDR3 bases are TGTGCCACCACCCGGAGTGATAACACTGAAGCTTTCTTT.

The chain is built from TRBV2 and TRBJ2-7, with TRBD2 identical over 8 bases. V shed 8 bases and J 3 bases; nucleotides not matched to a gene: 0. CDR1 SNHLY and CDR2 FYNNEI come from the germline V gene. The CDR3 sequence is 11 residues long. The CDR3 loop is CASGTSYEQYF. CDR3 coding DNA: TGTGCCAGCGGGACTAGCTACGAGCAGTACTTC.

V is TRBV4-3 and J is TRBJ2-6; 9 bases match TRBD1. The CDR3 runs to 16 residues. V trimming: 3 bases; J trimming: 2 bases; junction bases outside the gene matches: 2. Germline lookup yields CDR1 LGHNA and CDR2 YSLEER. CDR3 sequence: CASSQDRGTGANVLTF. In nucleotides, the CDR3 is TGCGCCAGCAGCCAGGACAGGGGAACTGGGGCCAACGTCCTGACTTTC.

The chain links TRBV10-2 to TRBJ2-1; 8 positions agree with TRBD2. Trimming removed 3 bases from V and 2 bases from J; junction bases left unmatched: 3. Per the germline V gene, CDR1 is WSHSY and CDR2 is SAAADI. This CDR3 is built from 15 residues. CDR3 nucleotides: TGCGCCAGCAGTGAAGACGGGGGGGCCTACAATGAGCAGTTCTTC. It is translated as CASSEDGGAYNEQFF.

The chain is built from TRBV4-3 and TRBJ2-2; 8 nucleotides align to TRBD1. This CDR3 is 16 amino acids long. Trimming at V came to 4 bases and at J to 1 base, leaving 5 bases not matched to a gene. Germline CDR1 and CDR2: LGHNA and YSLEER. The CDR3 sequence is CASSPRGRLNTGELFF. CDR3 sequence (DNA): TGCGCCAGCAGCCCCAGGGGGCGCTTGAACACCGGGGAGCTGTTTTTT.

The chain joins TRBV20-1 to TRBJ1-4, with TRBD1 as a possible D gene (6 bases). V was shortened by 5 bases and J by 10 bases, with 11 bases between the two germline ends. In germline, CDR1 is DFQATT, CDR2 SNEGSKA (reference sequence). The CDR3 length is 11 residues. CDR3 in amino acids: CSADEGGKLFF. CDR3 DNA sequence: TGCAGTGCTGACGAAGGGGGAAAACTGTTTTTT.

This clone was picked up one time. CDR3 sequence: CASSPAGQNQPQHF. In DNA, the CDR3 is TGTGCCAGCTCACCAGCAGGACAGAATCAGCCCCAGCATTTT. The rearrangement uses TRBV18 and TRBJ1-5; TRBD1 might be the D (6 bases). CDR1 is KGHSH and CDR2 is LQKENI in the germline V gene. V dropped 2 bases and J dropped 4 bases, with 9 bases sitting between them. The CDR3 loop spans 14 amino acids.